This T cell receptor (beta chain) derives from a study of blood T cells in healthy people across ages. Study at large: Template switching retrieved approximately one barcoded beta molecule for each two T cells. Points from the study as a whole: In long-lived donors, naive CD4+ cell counts and diversity exceeded those of aged donors.

Germline V gene data show CDR1 as DFQATT and CDR2 as SNEGSKA (reference sequence). Deletions cut 0 bases from V and 6 bases from J, with 11 bases between. This CDR3 is built from 14 residues. Primed by a sample-barcoded 5' primer and a J-beta primer mix, a second PCR proceeded for roughly 7 to 11 cycles. The authors tagged each cDNA molecule using a template-switch adaptor with 12 random nucleotides. TCRdb reanalysed the 5' RACE reads using MiXCR and keeps one entry per CDR3 protein. Among around 1.7 million distinct CDR3 sequences listed, 25% to 30% were seen once. Peripheral blood samples of roughly 10 milliliters were drawn from each donor. Comments on this clonotype: What it recognizes is unknown.

Sequenced material: blood. The receptor comes from a woman in her twenties or thirties in good health. This chain connects TRBV20-1 to TRBJ2-2; D call uncertain. The CDR3 spells CSARDRDQSGELFF. CDR3 DNA: TGCAGTGCTAGAGACAGAGATCAGTCCGGGGAGCTGTTTTTT.